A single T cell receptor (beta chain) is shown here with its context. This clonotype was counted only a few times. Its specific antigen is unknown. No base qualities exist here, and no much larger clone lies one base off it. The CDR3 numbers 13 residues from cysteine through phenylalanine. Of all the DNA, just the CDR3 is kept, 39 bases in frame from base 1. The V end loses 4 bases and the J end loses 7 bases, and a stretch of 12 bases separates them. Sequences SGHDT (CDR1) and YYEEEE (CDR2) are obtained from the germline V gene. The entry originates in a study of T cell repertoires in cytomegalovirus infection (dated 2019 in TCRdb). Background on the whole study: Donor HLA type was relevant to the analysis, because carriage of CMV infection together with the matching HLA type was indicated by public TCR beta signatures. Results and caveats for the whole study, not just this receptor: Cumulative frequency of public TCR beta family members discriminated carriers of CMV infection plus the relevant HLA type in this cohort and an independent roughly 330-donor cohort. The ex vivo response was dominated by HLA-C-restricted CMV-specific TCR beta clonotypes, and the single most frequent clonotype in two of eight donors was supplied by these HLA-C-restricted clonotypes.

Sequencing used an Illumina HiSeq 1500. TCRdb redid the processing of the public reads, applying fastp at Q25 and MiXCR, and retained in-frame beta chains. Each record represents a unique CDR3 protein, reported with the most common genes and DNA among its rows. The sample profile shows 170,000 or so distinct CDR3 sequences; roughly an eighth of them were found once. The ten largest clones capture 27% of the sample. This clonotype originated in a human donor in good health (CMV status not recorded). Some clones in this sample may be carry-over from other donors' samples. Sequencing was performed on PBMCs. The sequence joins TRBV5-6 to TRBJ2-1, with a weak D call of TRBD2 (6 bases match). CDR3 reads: CASSKGLPNEQFF. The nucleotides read TGTGCCAGCAGCAAGGGACTCCCTAATGAGCAGTTCTTC.